This T cell receptor beta chain was captured by sequencing in a study of OX40 agonist ivuxolimab in advanced cancers. Turning to the overall study: Ivuxolimab, which targeted the costimulatory receptor OX40 (CD134), was an agonistic, fully human IgG2 monoclonal antibody. In the dose-escalation cohort, approximately 82% of patients were male, and the mean age was around 60 years with a range of roughly 23 to 79. Patients were allowed to have had prior anti-PD-1, anti-PD-L1 or anti-CTLA-4 therapy, and around two fifths of the dose-escalation patients had been treated with checkpoint inhibitors. Of the approximately 50 dose-escalation patients, hepatocellular carcinoma was present in approximately 20, melanoma in roughly 15, renal cell carcinoma in 9 and head and neck cancer in 9. Partial responses occurred in three dose-escalation patients: two with cutaneous melanoma and one with hepatocellular carcinoma. The monotherapy dose-escalation portion (N ≈ 52 patients) of the phase I ivuxolimab trial is reported in the paper. Intravenous ivuxolimab was administered to patients every 2 weeks at six dose levels: 0.01, 0.1, 0.3, 1.5, 3 and 10 mg/kg. Peripheral TCRbeta sequencing was intended to test whether TCR sequence diversity was altered and clonal T-cell expansion was caused by ivuxolimab. Overall study outcomes, separate from this receptor: At doses of 0.1 to 3.0 mg/kg, clonal expansion of both CD4+ and CD8+ T cells in blood was seen between baseline and week 6. The antigen specificity of the clonally expanded peripheral T cells was not determined. On average, CD8+ T cells showed more expanded clones than CD4+ T cells after ivuxolimab. In partial responders in the 0.1-3.0 mg/kg groups, normalized peripheral clonal expansion was found to be among the lowest, especially among CD8+ T cells. Low levels of normalized T-cell clonal expansion were also shown by some nonresponding patients.

The trial excluded patients who had a history of autoimmune disease or were on systemic immunosuppression. Peripheral blood for TCR sequencing was collected from all dose cohorts at baseline, on cycle 4 day 1, and on cycle 7 day 1. The samples were drawn from a first-in-human, open-label, multicenter phase I dose-escalation trial of ivuxolimab. Adults with locally advanced or metastatic head and neck squamous cell, hepatocellular, melanoma or renal cell carcinoma were enrolled in the trial. Before TCR sequencing, CD4+ and CD8+ T cells were separately sorted from peripheral blood. Genomic DNA was isolated from the sorted cells so that the TCRbeta CDR3 region could be sequenced. The immunoSEQ Assay was used to sequence the TCRbeta CDR3 regions. Drawn from immuneACCESS, this table holds only the in-frame rearrangements with V and J called that TCRdb kept. Clones are partly lost; checked studies trace under half to an unresolved V gene and leave the rest unexplained. A total of about 110,000 clones appear in this sample, approximately 90% of them only once. The ten top clones hold approximately 0.5% of the sample.

V is shortened by 1 base, J by 0 bases, and the region joining them spans 10 bases. The germline V gene yields MGHRA for CDR1 and YSYEKL for CDR2. The CDR3 spans 17 residues, from the cysteine through the phenylalanine. Only the CDR3 part of the read is kept: 51 bases, read in frame from the first base. This clone appeared once. Its recognized antigen is unknown. No base quality values were provided; no much bigger clone lies one nucleotide off. This clonotype was sampled from an adult with an advanced solid tumor such as melanoma, head and neck, liver or kidney cancer. The source material was CD4+ or CD8+ T cells sorted from blood, sampled in a trial of the OX40 agonist ivuxolimab. This chain is built from TRBV4-1 and TRBJ1-6, with the D gene too uncertain to name. DNA sequence: TGCGCCAGCAGCCAAGGGGTGGCAGCCTCCTATAATTCACCCCTCCACTTT. Its protein product is CASSQGVAASYNSPLHF.